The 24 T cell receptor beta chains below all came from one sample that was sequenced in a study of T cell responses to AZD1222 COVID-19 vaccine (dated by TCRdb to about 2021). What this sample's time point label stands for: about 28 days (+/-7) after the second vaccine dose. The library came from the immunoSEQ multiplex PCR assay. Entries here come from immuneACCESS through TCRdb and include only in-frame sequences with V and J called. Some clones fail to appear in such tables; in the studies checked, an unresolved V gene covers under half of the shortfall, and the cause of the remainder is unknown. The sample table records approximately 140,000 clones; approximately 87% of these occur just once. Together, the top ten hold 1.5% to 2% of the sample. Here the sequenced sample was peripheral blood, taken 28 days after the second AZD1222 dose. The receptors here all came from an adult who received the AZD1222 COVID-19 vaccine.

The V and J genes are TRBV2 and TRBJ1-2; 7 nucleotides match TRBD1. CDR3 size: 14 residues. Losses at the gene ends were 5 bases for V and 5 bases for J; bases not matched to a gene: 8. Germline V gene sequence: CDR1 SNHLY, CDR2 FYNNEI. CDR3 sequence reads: CASSTDRVLYGYTF. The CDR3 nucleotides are TGTGCCAGCAGTACCGACAGGGTACTGTATGGCTACACCTTC.

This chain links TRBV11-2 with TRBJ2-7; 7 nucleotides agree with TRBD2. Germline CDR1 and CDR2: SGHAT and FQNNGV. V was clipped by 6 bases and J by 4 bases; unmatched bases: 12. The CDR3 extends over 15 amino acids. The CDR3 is CASSIGAGVFYEQYF. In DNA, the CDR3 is TGTGCCAGCAGTATAGGGGCGGGAGTTTTTTACGAGCAGTACTTC.

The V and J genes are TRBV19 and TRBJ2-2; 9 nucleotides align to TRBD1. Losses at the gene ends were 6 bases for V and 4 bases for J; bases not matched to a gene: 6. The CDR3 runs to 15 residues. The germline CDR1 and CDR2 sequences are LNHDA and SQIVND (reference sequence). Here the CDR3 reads CASRKGQGFTGELFF. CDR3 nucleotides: TGTGCCAGTAGGAAGGGACAGGGCTTCACCGGGGAGCTGTTTTTT.

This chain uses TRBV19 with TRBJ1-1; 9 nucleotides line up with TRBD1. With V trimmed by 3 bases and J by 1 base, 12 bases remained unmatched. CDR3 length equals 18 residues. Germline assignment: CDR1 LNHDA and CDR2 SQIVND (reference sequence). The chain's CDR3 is CASSIRAGTGSRNTEAFF. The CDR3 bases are TGTGCCAGTAGTATTCGGGCCGGGACAGGGTCGCGGAACACTGAAGCTTTCTTT.

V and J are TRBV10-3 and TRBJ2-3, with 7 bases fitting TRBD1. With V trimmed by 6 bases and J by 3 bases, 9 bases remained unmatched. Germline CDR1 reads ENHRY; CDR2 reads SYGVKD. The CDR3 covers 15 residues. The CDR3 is CAISPSLTGTDTQYF. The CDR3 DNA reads TGTGCCATCAGCCCTTCCCTGACAGGGACAGATACGCAGTATTTT.

The CDR3 DNA sequence: TGCAGCGTTGCACGGTCGTTAGCGGGGGGTTACAATGAGCAGTTCTTC. Its protein is CSVARSLAGGYNEQFF. The genes are TRBV29-1 and TRBJ2-1; TRBD2 matches 10 bases. V gave up 4 bases and J gave up 4 bases; unmatched junction bases: 10. This CDR3 has 16 residues. Germline V gives CDR1 SQVTM, CDR2 ANQGSEA.

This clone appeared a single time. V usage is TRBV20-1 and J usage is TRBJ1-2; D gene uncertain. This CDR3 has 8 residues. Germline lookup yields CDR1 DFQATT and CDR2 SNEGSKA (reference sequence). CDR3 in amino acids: CLSNGYTF. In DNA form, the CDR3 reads TGCCTCTCGAATGGCTACACCTTC.

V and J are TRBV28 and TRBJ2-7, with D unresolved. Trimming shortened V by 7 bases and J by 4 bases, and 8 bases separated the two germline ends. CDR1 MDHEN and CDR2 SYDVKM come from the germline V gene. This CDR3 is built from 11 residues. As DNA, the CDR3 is TGTGCCAGCATGCTAAGTTACGAGCAGTACTTC. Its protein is CASMLSYEQYF. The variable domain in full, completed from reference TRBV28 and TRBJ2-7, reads DVKVTQSSRYLVKRTGEKVFLECVQDMDHENMFWYRQDPGLGLRLIYFSYDVKMKEKGDIPEGYSVSREKKERFSLILESASTNQTSMYLCASMLSYEQYFGPGTRLTVT.

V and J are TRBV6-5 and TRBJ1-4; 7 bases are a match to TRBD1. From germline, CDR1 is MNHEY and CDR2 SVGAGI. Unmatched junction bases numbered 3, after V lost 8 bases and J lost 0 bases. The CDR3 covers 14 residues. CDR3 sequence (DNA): TGTGCCAGCCGGGACAGTGCAACTAATGAAAAACTGTTTTTT. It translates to CASRDSATNEKLFF.

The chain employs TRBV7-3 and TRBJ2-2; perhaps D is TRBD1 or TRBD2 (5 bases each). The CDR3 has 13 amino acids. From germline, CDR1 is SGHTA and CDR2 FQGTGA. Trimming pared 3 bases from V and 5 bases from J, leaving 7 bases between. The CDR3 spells CASSFGGTGELFF. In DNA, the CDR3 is TGTGCCAGCAGCTTTGGGGGAACCGGGGAGCTGTTTTTT.

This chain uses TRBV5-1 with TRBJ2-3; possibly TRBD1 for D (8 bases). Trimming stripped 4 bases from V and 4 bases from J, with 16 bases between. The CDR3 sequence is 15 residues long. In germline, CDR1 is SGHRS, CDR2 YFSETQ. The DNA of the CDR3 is TGCGCCAGCAGCAGACAGGGGAGGGAGTCAGATACGCAGTATTTT. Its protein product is CASSRQGRESDTQYF.

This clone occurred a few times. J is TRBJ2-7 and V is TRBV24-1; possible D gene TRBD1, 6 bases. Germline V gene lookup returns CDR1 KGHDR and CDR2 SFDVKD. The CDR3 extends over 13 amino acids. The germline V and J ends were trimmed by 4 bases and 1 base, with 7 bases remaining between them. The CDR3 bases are TGTGCCACCAGTGAAGGGGGTTCCTACGAGCAGTACTTC. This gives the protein CATSEGGSYEQYF.

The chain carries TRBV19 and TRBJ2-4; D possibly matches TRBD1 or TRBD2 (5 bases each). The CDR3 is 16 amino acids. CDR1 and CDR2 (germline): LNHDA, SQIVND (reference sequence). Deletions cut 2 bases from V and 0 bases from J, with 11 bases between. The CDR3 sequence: CASSITGALAKNIQYF. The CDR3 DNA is TGTGCCAGTAGTATAACCGGGGCACTAGCCAAAAACATTCAGTACTTC.

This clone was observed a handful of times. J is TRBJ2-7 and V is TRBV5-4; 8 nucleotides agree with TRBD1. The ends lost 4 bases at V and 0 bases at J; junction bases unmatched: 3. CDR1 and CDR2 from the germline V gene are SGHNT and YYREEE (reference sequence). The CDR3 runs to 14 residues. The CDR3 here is CASSPGTGSYEQYV. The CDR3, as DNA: TGTGCCAGCAGCCCCGGGACAGGCTCCTACGAGCAGTACGTC.

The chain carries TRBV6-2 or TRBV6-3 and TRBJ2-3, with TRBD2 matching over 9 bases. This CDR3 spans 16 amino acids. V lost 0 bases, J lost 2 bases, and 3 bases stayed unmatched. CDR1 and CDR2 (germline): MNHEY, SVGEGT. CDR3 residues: CASSYSLAGVTDTQYF. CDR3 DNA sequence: TGTGCCAGCAGTTACTCGTTAGCGGGAGTCACAGATACGCAGTATTTT.

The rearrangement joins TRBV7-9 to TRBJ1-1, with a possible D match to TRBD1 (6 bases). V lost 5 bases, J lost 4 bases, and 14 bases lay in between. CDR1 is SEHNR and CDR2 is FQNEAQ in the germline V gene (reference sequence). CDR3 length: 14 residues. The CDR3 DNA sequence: TGTGCCAGCAGCCTACAGGGAGGGAGCACTGAAGCTTTCTTT. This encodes CASSLQGGSTEAFF.

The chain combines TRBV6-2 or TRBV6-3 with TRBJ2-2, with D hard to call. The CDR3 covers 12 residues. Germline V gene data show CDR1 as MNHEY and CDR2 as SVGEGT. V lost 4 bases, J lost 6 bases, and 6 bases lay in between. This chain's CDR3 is CASSWLAGELFF. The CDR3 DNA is TGTGCCAGCAGTTGGCTGGCCGGGGAGCTGTTTTTT.

CDR3 in amino acids: CASSQILYNEQFF. DNA for the CDR3: TGCGCCAGCAGCCAAATCCTTTACAATGAGCAGTTCTTC. The V call is TRBV4-3, the J call TRBJ2-1, with D unclear. There are 13 residues in the CDR3. Germline loops: CDR1 LGHNA, CDR2 YSLEER. V lost 2 bases and J 4 bases, leaving 6 bases between the germline ends.

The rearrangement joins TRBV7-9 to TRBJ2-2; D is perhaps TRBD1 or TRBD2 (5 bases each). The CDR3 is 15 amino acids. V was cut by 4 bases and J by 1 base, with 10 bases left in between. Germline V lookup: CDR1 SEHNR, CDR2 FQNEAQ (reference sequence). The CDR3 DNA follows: TGTGCCAGCAGCTGGGGGTCGCAGAACACCGGGGAGCTGTTTTTT. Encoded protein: CASSWGSQNTGELFF.

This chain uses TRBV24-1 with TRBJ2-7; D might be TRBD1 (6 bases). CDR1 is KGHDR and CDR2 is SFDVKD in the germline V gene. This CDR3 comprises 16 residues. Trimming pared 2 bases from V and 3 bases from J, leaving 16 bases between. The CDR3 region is CATSDWGRGIGYEQYV. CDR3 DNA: TGTGCCACCAGTGATTGGGGGCGAGGGATCGGCTACGAGCAGTACGTC.

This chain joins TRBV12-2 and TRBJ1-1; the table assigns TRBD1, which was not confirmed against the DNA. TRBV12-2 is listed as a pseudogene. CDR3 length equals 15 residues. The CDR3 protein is CASRLADRGQTEAFF. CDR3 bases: TGTGCAAGTCGCTTAGCCGACAGGGGGCAGACTGAAGCTTTCTTT.

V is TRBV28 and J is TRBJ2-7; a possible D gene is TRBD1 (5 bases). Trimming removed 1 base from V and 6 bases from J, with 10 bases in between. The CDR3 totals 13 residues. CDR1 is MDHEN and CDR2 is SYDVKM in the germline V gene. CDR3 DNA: TGTGCCAGCAGTTTATTGCAGGGCAGCGAGCAGTACGTC. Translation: CASSLLQGSEQYV.

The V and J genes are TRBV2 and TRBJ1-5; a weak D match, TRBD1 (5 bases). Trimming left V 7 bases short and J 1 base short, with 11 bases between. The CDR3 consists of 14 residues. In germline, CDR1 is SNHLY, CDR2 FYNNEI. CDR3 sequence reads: CASKATVSNQPQHF. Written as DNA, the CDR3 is TGTGCCAGCAAGGCGACAGTGAGCAATCAGCCCCAGCATTTT.

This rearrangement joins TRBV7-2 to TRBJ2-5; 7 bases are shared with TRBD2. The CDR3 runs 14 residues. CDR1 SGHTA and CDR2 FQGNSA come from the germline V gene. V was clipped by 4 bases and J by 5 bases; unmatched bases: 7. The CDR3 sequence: CASSSRAGRETQYF. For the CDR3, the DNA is TGTGCCAGCAGCTCGCGAGCGGGGAGGGAGACCCAGTACTTC. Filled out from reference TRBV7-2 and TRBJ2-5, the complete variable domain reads GAGVSQSPSNKVTEKGKDVELRCDPISGHTALYWYRQSLGQGLEFLIYFQGNSAPDKSGLPSDRFSAERTGGSVSTLTIQRTQQEDSAVYLCASSSRAGRETQYFGPGTRLLVL.